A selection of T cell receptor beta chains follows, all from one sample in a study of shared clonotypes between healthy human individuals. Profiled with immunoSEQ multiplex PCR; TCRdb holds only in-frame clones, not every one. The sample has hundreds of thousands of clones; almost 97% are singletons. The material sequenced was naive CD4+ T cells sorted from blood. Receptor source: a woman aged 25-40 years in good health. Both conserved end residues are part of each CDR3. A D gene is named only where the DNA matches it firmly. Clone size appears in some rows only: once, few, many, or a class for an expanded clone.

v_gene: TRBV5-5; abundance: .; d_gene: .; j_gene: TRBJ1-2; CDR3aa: CASSSRQASSNYGYTF; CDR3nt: TGTGCCAGCAGCTCGCGGCAGGCATCCTCTAACTATGGCTACACCTTC
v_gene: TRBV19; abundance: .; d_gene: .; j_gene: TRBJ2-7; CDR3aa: CASSVPGRSYEQYF; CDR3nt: TGTGCCAGTAGTGTACCCGGACGGAGCTACGAGCAGTACTTC
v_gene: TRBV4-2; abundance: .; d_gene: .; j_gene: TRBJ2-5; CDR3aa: CASSLDLSGAKTQYF; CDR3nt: TGTGCCAGCAGCTTGGATCTGTCAGGGGCTAAGACCCAGTACTTC
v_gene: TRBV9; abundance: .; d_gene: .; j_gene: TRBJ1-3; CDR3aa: CASSVVSGVGNTIYF; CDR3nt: TGTGCCAGCAGCGTAGTCTCAGGGGTGGGAAACACCATATATTTT
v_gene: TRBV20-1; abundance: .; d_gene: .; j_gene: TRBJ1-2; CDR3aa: CSAARGGQYTF; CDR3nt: TGCAGTGCTGCTCGTGGAGGACAGTACACCTTC
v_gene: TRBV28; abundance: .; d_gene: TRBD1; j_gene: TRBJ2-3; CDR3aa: CASRHDRARGTQYF; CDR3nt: TGTGCCAGCAGACACGACAGGGCACGGGGTACGCAGTATTTT
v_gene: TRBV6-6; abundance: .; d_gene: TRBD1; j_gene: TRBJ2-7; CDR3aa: CASSYSNRGRLEQYF; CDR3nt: TGTGCCAGCAGTTACTCGAACAGGGGACGGCTCGAGCAGTACTTC
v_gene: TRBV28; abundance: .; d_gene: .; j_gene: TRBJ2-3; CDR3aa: CASQPDVDTQYF; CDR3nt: TGTGCCAGCCAGCCAGATGTAGATACGCAGTATTTT
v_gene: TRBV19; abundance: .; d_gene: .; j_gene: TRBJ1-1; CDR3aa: CASSIVLGAAMNTEAFF; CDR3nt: TGTGCCAGTAGTATAGTCTTGGGGGCAGCCATGAACACTGAAGCTTTCTTT
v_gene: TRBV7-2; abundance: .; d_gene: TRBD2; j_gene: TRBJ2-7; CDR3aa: CASSFSGTLYEQYF; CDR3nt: TGTGCCAGCAGCTTTAGCGGGACTCTCTACGAGCAGTACTTC
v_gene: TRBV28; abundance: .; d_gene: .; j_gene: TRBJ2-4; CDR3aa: CASRVGGRNIQYF; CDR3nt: TGTGCCAGCAGGGTTGGGGGAAGGAACATTCAGTACTTC
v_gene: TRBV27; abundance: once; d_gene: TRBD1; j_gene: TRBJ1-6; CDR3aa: CASSGQGGLGSPLHF; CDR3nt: TGTGCCAGCAGTGGACAGGGTGGGTTAGGTTCACCCCTCCACTTT
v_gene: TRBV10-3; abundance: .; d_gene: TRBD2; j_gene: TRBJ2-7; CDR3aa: CATRTPGLIYEQYF; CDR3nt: TGTGCCACCAGGACTCCGGGACTAATCTACGAGCAGTACTTC
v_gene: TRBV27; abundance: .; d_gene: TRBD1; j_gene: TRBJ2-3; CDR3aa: CASRIDRGFDTQYF; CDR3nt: TGTGCCAGCAGGATTGACAGGGGGTTTGATACGCAGTATTTT
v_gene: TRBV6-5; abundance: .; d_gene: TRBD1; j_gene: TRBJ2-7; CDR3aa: CASSSTRSGTEYEQYF; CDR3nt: TGTGCCAGCAGTTCCACACGTTCCGGGACAGAATACGAGCAGTACTTC
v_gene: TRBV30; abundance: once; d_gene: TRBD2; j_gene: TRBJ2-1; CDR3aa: CAWSGPTSGATYNEQFF; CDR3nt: TGTGCCTGGAGTGGACCGACTAGCGGGGCAACTTACAATGAGCAGTTCTTC
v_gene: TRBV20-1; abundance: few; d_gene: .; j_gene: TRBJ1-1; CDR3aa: CSSEDNTEAFF; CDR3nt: TGCAGTTCTGAGGATAACACTGAAGCTTTCTTT
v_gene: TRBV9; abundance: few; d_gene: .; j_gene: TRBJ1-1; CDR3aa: CASSVEGGTEAFF; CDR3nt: TGTGCCAGCAGCGTAGAGGGGGGCACTGAAGCTTTCTTT
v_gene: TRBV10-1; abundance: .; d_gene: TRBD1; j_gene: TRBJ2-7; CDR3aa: CASQQGATGEQYF; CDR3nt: TGCGCCAGCCAACAGGGGGCAACGGGCGAGCAGTACTTC
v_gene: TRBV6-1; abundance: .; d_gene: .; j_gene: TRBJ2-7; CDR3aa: CACAGPYEQYF; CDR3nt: TGTGCCTGCGCCGGTCCCTACGAGCAGTACTTC
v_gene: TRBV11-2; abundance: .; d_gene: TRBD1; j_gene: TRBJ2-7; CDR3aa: CASRKPGQGYEQYF; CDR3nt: TGTGCCAGCAGAAAACCGGGACAGGGGTACGAGCAGTACTTC
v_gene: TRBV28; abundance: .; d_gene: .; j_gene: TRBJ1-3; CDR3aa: CASSAPGSSGNTIYF; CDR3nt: TGTGCCAGCAGTGCCCCAGGTTCTTCTGGAAACACCATATATTTT
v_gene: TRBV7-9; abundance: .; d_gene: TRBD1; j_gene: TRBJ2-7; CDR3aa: CASSFIQGVTSAEQYF; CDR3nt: TGTGCCAGCAGCTTTATACAGGGGGTGACCTCCGCGGAGCAGTACTTC
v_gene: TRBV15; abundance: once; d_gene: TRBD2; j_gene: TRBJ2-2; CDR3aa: CATSRHTGLAGVATGELFF; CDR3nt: TGTGCCACCAGCAGACACACCGGACTAGCGGGAGTGGCCACCGGGGAGCTGTTTTTT
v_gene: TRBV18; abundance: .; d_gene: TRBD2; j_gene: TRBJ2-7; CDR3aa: CASSPGLTKYEQYF; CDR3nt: TGTGCCAGCTCACCGGGACTAACTAAATACGAGCAGTACTTC
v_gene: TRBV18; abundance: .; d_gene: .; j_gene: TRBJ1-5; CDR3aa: CASSPTDGSNQPQHF; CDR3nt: TGTGCCAGCTCACCTACGGACGGTTCCAATCAGCCCCAGCATTTT
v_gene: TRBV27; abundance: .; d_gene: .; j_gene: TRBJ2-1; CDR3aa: CASSPHSGSYNEQFF; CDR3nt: TGTGCCAGCAGCCCCCACTCGGGGTCCTACAATGAGCAGTTCTTC
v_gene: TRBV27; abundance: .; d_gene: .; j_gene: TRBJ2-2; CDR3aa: CASSLSGGTGELFF; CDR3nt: TGTGCCAGCAGTTTATCTGGGGGCACCGGGGAGCTGTTTTTT
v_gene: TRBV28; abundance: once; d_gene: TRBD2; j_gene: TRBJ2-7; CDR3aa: CASRSGSSYEQYF; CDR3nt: TGTGCCAGCAGAAGCGGGAGTAGCTACGAGCAGTACTTC
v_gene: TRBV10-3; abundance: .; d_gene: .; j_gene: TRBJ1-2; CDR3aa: CAISDPDQGGYTF; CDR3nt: TGTGCCATCAGTGACCCGGACCAAGGAGGCTACACCTTC
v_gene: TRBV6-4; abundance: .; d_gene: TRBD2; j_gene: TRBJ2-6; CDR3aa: CASSGGGSGANVLTF; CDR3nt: TGTGCCAGCAGTGGGGGGGGATCTGGGGCCAACGTCCTGACTTTC
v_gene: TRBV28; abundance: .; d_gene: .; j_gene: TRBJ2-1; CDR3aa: CASSRSTGSYNEQFF; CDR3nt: TGTGCCAGCAGTCGGTCGACAGGTTCGTACAATGAGCAGTTCTTC
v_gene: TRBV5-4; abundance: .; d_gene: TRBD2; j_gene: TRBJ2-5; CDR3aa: CASSLGVAGQYQETQYF; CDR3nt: TGTGCCAGCAGCTTGGGGGTAGCGGGCCAGTACCAAGAGACCCAGTACTTC
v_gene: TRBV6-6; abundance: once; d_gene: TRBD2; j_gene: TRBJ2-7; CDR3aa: CASSQLGSSGSYEQYF; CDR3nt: TGTGCCAGCAGCCAGTTGGGCTCTAGCGGCTCCTACGAGCAGTACTTC
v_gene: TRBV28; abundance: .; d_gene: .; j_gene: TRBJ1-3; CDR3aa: CASSQSSGNTIYF; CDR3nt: TGTGCCAGCTCACAGAGCTCTGGAAACACCATATATTTT
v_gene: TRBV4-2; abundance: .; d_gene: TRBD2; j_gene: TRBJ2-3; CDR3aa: CASSQGSGRTSTDTQYF; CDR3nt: TGTGCCAGCAGCCAAGGAAGCGGGAGGACTAGCACAGATACGCAGTATTTT
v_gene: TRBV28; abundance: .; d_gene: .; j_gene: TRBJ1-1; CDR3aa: CASSLSNRNTEAFF; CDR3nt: TGTGCCAGCAGTTTATCCAACAGGAACACTGAAGCTTTCTTT
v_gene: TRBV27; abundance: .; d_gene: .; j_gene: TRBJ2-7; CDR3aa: CASSQNSAVDDKYF; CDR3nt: TGTGCCAGCAGTCAAAATAGCGCAGTTGATGATAAGTACTTC
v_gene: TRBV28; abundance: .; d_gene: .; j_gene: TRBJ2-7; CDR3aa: CASTPSLAFYEQYF; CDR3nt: TGTGCCAGCACCCCGTCTTTAGCATTCTACGAGCAGTACTTC
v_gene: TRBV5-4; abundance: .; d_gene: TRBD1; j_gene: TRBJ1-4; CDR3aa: CASSEKTGSNEKLFF; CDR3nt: TGTGCCAGCAGCGAGAAGACAGGGTCTAATGAAAAACTGTTTTTT
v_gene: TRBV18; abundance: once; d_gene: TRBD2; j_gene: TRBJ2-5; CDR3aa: CASSPTSSGRPQETQYF; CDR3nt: TGTGCCAGCTCACCTACTTCTAGCGGGAGGCCCCAAGAGACCCAGTACTTC
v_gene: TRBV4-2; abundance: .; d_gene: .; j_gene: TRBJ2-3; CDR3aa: CASSQDWLVLTDTQYF; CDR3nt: TGTGCCAGCAGCCAAGATTGGCTAGTTTTGACAGATACGCAGTATTTT
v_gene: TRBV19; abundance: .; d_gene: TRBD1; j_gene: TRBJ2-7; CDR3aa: CASSIQTGVGEQYF; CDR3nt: TGTGCCAGTAGTATCCAAACAGGGGTCGGCGAGCAGTACTTC
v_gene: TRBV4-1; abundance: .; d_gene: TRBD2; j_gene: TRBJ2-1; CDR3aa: CASSQRTSGRPNEQFF; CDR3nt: TGCGCCAGCAGCCAACGGACTAGCGGGAGACCCAATGAGCAGTTCTTC
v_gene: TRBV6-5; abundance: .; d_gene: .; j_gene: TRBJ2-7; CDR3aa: CASSYQDTAGEQYF; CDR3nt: TGTGCCAGCAGTTACCAGGACACGGCGGGGGAGCAGTACTTC
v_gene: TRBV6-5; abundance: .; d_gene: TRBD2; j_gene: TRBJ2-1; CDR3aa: CASSRSGRAYNEQFF; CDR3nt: TGTGCCAGCAGTCGCAGCGGGAGGGCCTACAATGAGCAGTTCTTC
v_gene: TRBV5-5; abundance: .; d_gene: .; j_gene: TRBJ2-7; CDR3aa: CASSFMSYEQYF; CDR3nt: TGTGCCAGCAGCTTTATGTCATACGAGCAGTACTTC
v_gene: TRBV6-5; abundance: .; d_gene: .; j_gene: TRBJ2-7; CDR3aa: CASSYTRGTAYEQYF; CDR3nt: TGTGCCAGCAGTTATACCCGCGGGACCGCCTACGAGCAGTACTTC
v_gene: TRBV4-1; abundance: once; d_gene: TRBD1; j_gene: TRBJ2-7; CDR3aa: CASSPGQGAIYEQYF; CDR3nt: TGCGCCAGCAGCCCCGGACAGGGGGCAATCTACGAGCAGTACTTC
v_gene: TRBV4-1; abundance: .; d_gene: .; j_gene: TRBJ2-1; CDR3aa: CASSFRHAYWYNEQFF; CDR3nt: TGCGCCAGCAGCTTCCGGCACGCGTATTGGTACAATGAGCAGTTCTTC
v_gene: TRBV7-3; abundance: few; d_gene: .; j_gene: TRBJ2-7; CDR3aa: CASSPESF; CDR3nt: TGTGCCAGCAGCCCTGAATCCTTC
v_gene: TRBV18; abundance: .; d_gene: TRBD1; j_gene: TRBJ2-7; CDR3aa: CASSPPGQSFSYEQYF; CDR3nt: TGTGCCAGCTCACCGCCGGGACAGTCTTTCTCCTACGAGCAGTACTTC
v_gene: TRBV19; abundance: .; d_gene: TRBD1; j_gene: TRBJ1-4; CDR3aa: CASHQPGQPNEKLFF; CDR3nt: TGTGCCAGTCACCAACCGGGACAGCCTAATGAAAAACTGTTTTTT
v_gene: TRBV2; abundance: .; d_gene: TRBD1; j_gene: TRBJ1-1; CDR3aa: CASRRTGGTEAFF; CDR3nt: TGTGCCAGCAGACGAACAGGGGGAACTGAAGCTTTCTTT
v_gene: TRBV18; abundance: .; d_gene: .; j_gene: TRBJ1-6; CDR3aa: CASSQSSYNSPLHF; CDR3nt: TGTGCCAGCTCGCAGAGCTCCTATAATTCACCCCTCCACTTT